This T cell receptor beta chain was documented in a study of blood T cell repertoires in COVID-19. Individuals aged about 18 to 90 years were recruited from roughly 23 US areas. Participants reported their clinical history, and cohort assignment relied on those reports. Per the authors' pipeline: Reference gene primer amplification yielded estimated nucleated cell counts. The table came from immunoSEQ multiplex PCR; TCRdb's copy has only in-frame clones and leaves some out. Clonal size and the V and J genes are those of that table, whereas D and trimming came from the DNA. This table has about 140,000 clones, almost 85% appearing once. Source material: PBMCs or T cells enriched from blood (not recorded which). This sequence originates from a woman aged 45-60 years with acute COVID-19.

CDR3 sequence (DNA): TGTGCCAGCAGCGTACCCATACTAGCGGCACAAGAGACCCAGTACTTC. It codes for CASSVPILAAQETQYF. The rearrangement joins TRBV9 to TRBJ2-5; 8 bases agree with TRBD2. This CDR3 is built from 16 residues. Germline CDR1 and CDR2: SGDLS and YYNGEE. J was trimmed by 2 bases and V by 1 base; bases with no gene match: 7. The full variable domain, in which reference TRBV9 and TRBJ2-5 provide the parts outside the CDR3, is DSGVTQTPKHLITATGQRVTLRCSPRSGDLSVYWYQQSLDQGLQFLIQYYNGEERAKGNILERFSAQQFPDLHSELNLSSLELGDSALYFCASSVPILAAQETQYFGPGTRLLVL.